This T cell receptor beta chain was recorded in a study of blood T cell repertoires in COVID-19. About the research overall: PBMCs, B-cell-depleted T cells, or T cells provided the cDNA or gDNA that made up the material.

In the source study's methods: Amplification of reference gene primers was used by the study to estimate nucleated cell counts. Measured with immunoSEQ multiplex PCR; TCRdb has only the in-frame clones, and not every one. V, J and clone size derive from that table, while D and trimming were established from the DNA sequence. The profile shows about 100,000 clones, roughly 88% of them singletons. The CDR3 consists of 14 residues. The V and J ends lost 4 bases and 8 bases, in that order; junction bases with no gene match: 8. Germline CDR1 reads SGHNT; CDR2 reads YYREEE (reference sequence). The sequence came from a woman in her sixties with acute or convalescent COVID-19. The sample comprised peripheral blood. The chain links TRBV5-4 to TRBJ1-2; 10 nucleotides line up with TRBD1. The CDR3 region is CASSSPGTGEGYTF. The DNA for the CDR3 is TGTGCCAGCAGCAGCCCCGGGACAGGGGAGGGCTACACCTTC.